The sequence of this T cell receptor (beta chain) was determined in a study of PD-L1 blockade in urothelial cancer. Study in general: Investigators checked blood 3 weeks (second dose) and 6 weeks after treatment start. Blood yielded a median of approximately 130,000 T cells per sample.

The time point is: peripheral blood 6 weeks after treatment start. Patients were living with locally advanced or metastatic urothelial carcinoma. Anywhere from 1 to 8 samples came from each patient, spanning pretreatment and on-treatment. Repertoires were generated with immunoSEQ multiplex PCR, while TCRdb's copy carries only in-frame clones and drops some. The repertoire has roughly 40,000 clones, about 89% of them found once; the top ten carry 6% to 9.5%. The material sequenced was PBMCs, taken around atezolizumab (anti-PD-L1) treatment. The clonotype originates from a man between 70 and 80 years old with urothelial cancer.

CDR3 residues: CASSVAYGQGGGDTGELFF. DNA of the CDR3: TGTGCCAGCAGCGTAGCTTACGGACAAGGAGGAGGGGACACCGGGGAGCTGTTTTTT. The chain recombines TRBV9 with TRBJ2-2; TRBD2 might be the D (6 bases). This CDR3 is built from 19 residues. CDR1 SGDLS and CDR2 YYNGEE come from the germline V gene. V lost 0 bases to trimming and J lost 3 bases, with 21 bases between them. Full variable domain (remainder filled in from reference TRBV9 and TRBJ2-2): DSGVTQTPKHLITATGQRVTLRCSPRSGDLSVYWYQQSLDQGLQFLIQYYNGEERAKGNILERFSAQQFPDLHSELNLSSLELGDSALYFCASSVAYGQGGGDTGELFFGEGSRLTVL.